The clone carrying this T cell receptor (beta chain) was seen a few times. The sample belongs to a study of T-cell memory formation after mild COVID-19. TCRdb independently ran MiXCR on the 5' RACE reads; one entry per CDR3 protein. The table lists over 120,000 distinct CDR3 sequences, about 5.5% of them singletons. The CDR3 totals 11 residues. Germline V lookup: CDR1 MNHNS, CDR2 SASEGT. V was shortened by 9 bases and J by 3 bases, with 9 bases between the two germline ends. The sequence came from an adult woman who had mild COVID-19 (a few samples of this study predate the infection). Cell type and time point are not known. The J gene is TRBJ2-7, the V gene TRBV6-1; D is undetermined. Sequenced: PBMCs or a T cell subset sorted from them (not recorded which). The chain's CDR3 is CASNRHYEQYF. In DNA form, the CDR3 reads TGTGCCAGTAACAGACACTACGAGCAGTACTTC.